A selection of T cell receptor beta chains follows, all from one sample in a study of cytomegalovirus exposure and HLA in healthy donors. Generated by immunoSEQ multiplex PCR, the TCRdb table keeps only in-frame clones and is missing some. The table includes about 150,000 clones, around 78% detected once. The sample comprised PBMCs. Every receptor here comes from a man in his forties or fifties in good health and CMV-seronegative. Each CDR3 is given with its conserved first and last residue. The D gene is left open where the match is weak. Expanded clones are given a class, and other clones once, few, many or no size at all.

V gene	D gene	J gene	clone size	CDR3 protein	CDR3 DNA
TRBV6-4	NA	TRBJ2-2	NA	CASSASTGYTGELFF	TGTGCCAGCAGTGCGTCCACAGGGTATACCGGGGAGCTGTTTTTT
TRBV10-3	TRBD2	TRBJ2-1	NA	CATGTSVNNEQFF	TGTGCCACGGGGACTAGCGTTAACAATGAGCAGTTCTTC
TRBV13	TRBD1	TRBJ2-2	NA	CASSQSGTGWTGELFF	TGTGCCAGCAGCCAGTCCGGGACAGGGTGGACCGGGGAGCTGTTTTTT
TRBV14	TRBD2	TRBJ2-1	NA	CASSLRLAGTNEQFF	TGTGCCAGCAGCCTCCGCCTAGCGGGAACTAATGAGCAGTTCTTC
TRBV13	NA	TRBJ1-1	few	CASRWVSALGAEAFF	TGTGCCAGCAGGTGGGTAAGTGCCCTCGGGGCTGAAGCTTTCTTT
TRBV4-3	TRBD2	TRBJ2-3	NA	CASSQGSGGALADTQYF	TGCGCCAGCAGCCAAGGGAGCGGGGGGGCCCTTGCAGATACGCAGTATTTT
TRBV7-8	TRBD1	TRBJ2-7	NA	CASSLGTGSYEQYF	TGTGCCAGCAGCTTAGGGACAGGGTCCTACGAGCAGTACTTC
TRBV11-2	NA	TRBJ1-1	NA	CASSLLTGTNTEAFF	TGTGCCAGCAGCCTTTTAACAGGGACGAACACTGAAGCTTTCTTT
TRBV4-3	TRBD2	TRBJ2-5	NA	CASSETSGVGETQYF	TGCGCCAGCAGCGAGACTAGCGGGGTTGGAGAGACCCAGTACTTC
TRBV27	TRBD2	TRBJ2-1	once	CASSFISGGGTYNEQFF	TGTGCTAGCAGTTTCATTTCCGGCGGGGGAACCTACAATGAGCAGTTCTTC
TRBV5-1	TRBD2	TRBJ2-5	NA	CASSLNQRGTQETQYF	TGCGCCAGCAGCTTGAACCAGCGGGGGACTCAAGAGACCCAGTACTTC
TRBV2	TRBD2	TRBJ2-5	NA	CASSGRGEVETQYF	TGTGCCAGCAGTGGGCGGGGGGAAGTGGAGACCCAGTACTTC
TRBV5-5	NA	TRBJ1-1	NA	CASSLVAGSTEAFF	TGTGCCAGCAGCTTGGTAGCGGGTTCCACTGAAGCTTTCTTT
TRBV19	TRBD1	TRBJ1-5	NA	CASSIVTGGGNQPQHF	TGTGCCAGTAGTATCGTGACAGGGGGCGGGAATCAGCCCCAGCATTTT
TRBV7-3	NA	TRBJ2-2	NA	CASRLTGEGAGELFF	TGTGCCAGCAGATTAACCGGCGAGGGTGCCGGGGAGCTGTTTTTT
TRBV7-9	NA	TRBJ2-7	NA	CASSDQREESYEQYF	TGTGCCAGCAGTGACCAGAGGGAAGAATCCTACGAGCAGTACTTC
TRBV5-1	TRBD1	TRBJ2-7	NA	CASSRDRVNSYEQYF	TGCGCCAGCAGCAGGGACAGGGTGAACTCCTACGAGCAGTACTTC
TRBV6-5	TRBD1	TRBJ2-5	NA	CASSYWGTGGRETQYF	TGTGCCAGCAGTTACTGGGGGACAGGGGGGCGAGAGACCCAGTACTTC